The clone carrying this TCR beta chain was seen repeatedly, ten times or more. Its target is not known. DNA and RNA were both co-extracted from around 20-30 mg of bulk tissue that had not been sorted. Over 85% of the cells were viable tumor cells in every tumor sample. This sample is part of a study of tumor-infiltrating lymphocytes in primary liver carcinoma. Germline loops: CDR1 LGHNA, CDR2 YNFKEQ. This CDR3 comprises 15 residues. V was pared by 0 bases and J by 4 bases, with 4 bases of the junction left unmatched. The template, 500 ng total RNA, yielded TCR beta cDNA made with a constant-region primer. It was through three nested multiplex PCR rounds of slightly modified ARM-PCR that TCR beta libraries arose. A C-beta reverse primer was combined with TRBV1-TRBV30 forward primers in the first two PCR rounds, and each round had 9 to 10 cycles. Using its own MiXCR run on the multiplex PCR reads, TCRdb lists one record per CDR3 protein. The table lists approximately 79,000 distinct CDR3 sequences, nearly 70% of them singletons.

Study-wide findings and caveats: Tumors carried a top-250-clone fraction significantly exceeding that of blood (p = 0.039). Reduced overlap was seen in tumor-adjacent and tumor-blood pairs versus tumor region pairs.

This TCR came from a man in his forties with primary liver carcinoma and hepatitis B virus infection. The J gene is TRBJ1-2, the V gene TRBV4-2; 8 bases are shared with TRBD1. The sample taken for sequencing was liver tumor tissue from sampling region 4. Subset defined: tumor region T4, right-lateral pole. The CDR3 DNA reads TGTGCCAGCAGCCAAGATCGTACAGGGGGCTATGGCTACACCTTC. It specifies CASSQDRTGGYGYTF.